Following are 16 T cell receptor beta chains from one sample sequenced in a study of cytomegalovirus exposure and HLA in healthy donors. The study ran its PCR with 60 Vbeta and 13 Jbeta primers. Only in-frame clones appear in the TCRdb table, and some are missing; sequencing was by immunoSEQ multiplex PCR. Of fewer than 120,000 clones in the sample, more than 75% are singletons; the top ten hold about 1.8%. Sequencing was performed on PBMCs. The source of these receptors is a man aged 40-49 years in good health and CMV-seronegative.

This chain's CDR3 is CASSLDGGVTEAFF. The CDR3 coding sequence is TGTGCCAGCAGTTTGGACGGAGGAGTCACTGAAGCTTTCTTT. V is TRBV28 and J is TRBJ1-1; D is unclear. With 3 bases removed from V and 4 bases from J, the gap between germline ends came to 12 bases. This CDR3 has 14 residues. Germline V gene sequence: CDR1 MDHEN, CDR2 SYDVKM.

The V gene is TRBV30, the J gene TRBJ1-5; TRBD1 might be the D (5 bases). Germline V gives CDR1 GTSNPN, CDR2 SVGIG (reference sequence). This CDR3 spans 14 amino acids. Trimming removed 1 base at V and 2 bases at J, with 9 bases between. Here the CDR3 reads CAWSDLRGNQPQHF. The CDR3 DNA reads TGTGCCTGGAGTGATCTCAGGGGCAATCAGCCCCAGCATTTT.

This clone was found a few times. The CDR3 DNA reads TGTGCCAGCAGACAAGGAGGCGTCAATCAGCCCCAGCATTTT. It is translated as CASRQGGVNQPQHF. The chain couples TRBV6-6 to TRBJ1-5; D gene ambiguous. The CDR3 extends over 14 amino acids. V was clipped by 6 bases and J by 3 bases, with 12 bases between them. From germline, CDR1 is MNHNY and CDR2 SVGAGI (reference sequence).

The chain combines TRBV7-2 with TRBJ2-3; TRBD2 is a possible D gene (7 bases). Germline V gene lookup returns CDR1 SGHTA and CDR2 FQGNSA. This CDR3 has 13 amino acids. Trimming took off 5 bases at V and 7 bases at J, with 13 bases between the two ends. In DNA form, the CDR3 reads TGTGCCAGCAGCCCCGGGGGGCCGAATACGCAGTATTTT. It is translated as CASSPGGPNTQYF.

The CDR3 DNA is TGTGCCAGCAGTCAGGGACAGTACGAGCAGTACTTC. It encodes CASSQGQYEQYF. The chain recombines TRBV5-6 with TRBJ2-7, with 7 positions matching TRBD1. Germline V gene data show CDR1 as SGHDT and CDR2 as YYEEEE. After removal of 5 bases from V and 4 bases from J, the junction contained 3 bases not matched to a gene. The CDR3 spans 12 residues.

The chain uses TRBV27 and TRBJ2-1; the match to TRBD2 covers 7 bases. The CDR3 extends over 13 amino acids. Germline V gene sequence: CDR1 MNHEY, CDR2 SMNVEV (reference sequence). Trimming cost V 5 bases and J 5 bases; bases outside gene matches: 3. The CDR3 DNA follows: TGTGCCAGCAGTCCTGGACTAGACAATGAGCAGTTCTTC. Translating it yields CASSPGLDNEQFF.

This clone appeared once. The V and J genes are TRBV6-6 and TRBJ2-3; 8 bases map to TRBD1. Losses at the gene ends were 2 bases for V and 5 bases for J; bases not matched to a gene: 6. CDR3 length: 15 residues. Germline-derived CDR1 and CDR2 are MNHNY and SVGAGI (reference sequence). As DNA, the CDR3 is TGTGCCAGCAGTTACGGACGGACAGGGCGAGATACGCAGTATTTT. As protein: CASSYGRTGRDTQYF.

CDR3 amino acids: CATSPGFSSGNTIYF. The DNA of the CDR3 is TGTGCCACCAGCCCCGGGTTTAGCTCTGGAAACACCATATATTTT. V usage is TRBV15 and J usage is TRBJ1-3, with D uncertain. Germline CDR1 LNHNV, CDR2 YYDKDF (reference sequence). Trimming cost V 5 bases and J 0 bases, with 11 bases left between them. This CDR3 comprises 15 residues.

The chain combines TRBV9 with TRBJ2-5, with 8 bases fitting TRBD1. J gave up 9 bases and V 1 base, and 5 bases lay outside the gene matches. In germline, CDR1 is SGDLS, CDR2 YYNGEE. This CDR3 is built from 13 residues. CDR3 in amino acids: CASSVTEDRAQYF. The CDR3 nucleotides are TGTGCCAGCAGCGTAACAGAGGACAGGGCCCAGTACTTC.

This chain connects TRBV7-6 to TRBJ2-5, with TRBD2 matching 7 bases. This CDR3 spans 14 amino acids. The junction had 8 bases not matched to a gene; V was cut back by 6 bases and J by 4 bases. CDR1 is SGHVS, CDR2 FNYEAQ, per germline. The CDR3 loop reads CASSRAGRGETQYF. The CDR3 DNA follows: TGTGCCAGCAGTCGAGCGGGGAGGGGAGAGACCCAGTACTTC.

This chain uses TRBV6-1 with TRBJ1-6, with 8 positions matching TRBD1. CDR3 size: 14 residues. V shed 7 bases, J shed 8 bases, and the junction held 7 bases outside the gene matches. The germline CDR1 and CDR2 sequences are MNHNS and SASEGT. The CDR3 here is CASTPRTGYSPLHF. DNA of the CDR3: TGTGCCAGCACTCCTCGGACAGGGTATTCACCCCTCCACTTT.

The genes are TRBV2 and TRBJ2-2; no definite D call. V was shortened by 9 bases and J by 0 bases, with 11 bases between the two germline ends. The CDR3 covers 14 residues. CDR1 and CDR2 (germline): SNHLY, FYNNEI. For the CDR3, the DNA is TGTGCCAGGAGGCTGCCAGCGAACACCGGGGAGCTGTTTTTT. Translating it yields CARRLPANTGELFF.

This sequence joins TRBV5-1 and TRBJ2-7; the match to TRBD1 covers 8 bases. Germline CDR1 SGHRS, CDR2 YFSETQ. This CDR3 comprises 16 residues. The V segment lost 4 bases and the J segment 0 bases; nucleotides outside the gene matches: 9. The CDR3 is CASSRLTGADSYEQYF. CDR3 nucleotides: TGCGCCAGCAGCCGACTGACAGGGGCCGACTCCTACGAGCAGTACTTC.

This sequence joins TRBV11-3 and TRBJ1-1; TRBD1 is a possible D gene (6 bases). This CDR3 has 14 amino acids. Germline V gives CDR1 SGHNT, CDR2 YENEEA. V lost 1 base to trimming and J lost 1 base, with 7 bases between them. In DNA form, the CDR3 reads TGTGCCAGCAGCTTAGGGACAGAGAACACTGAAGCTTTCTTT. Amino acids: CASSLGTENTEAFF. The variable domain in full, completed from reference TRBV11-3 and TRBJ1-1, reads EAGVVQSPRYKIIEKKQPVAFWCNPISGHNTLYWYLQNLGQGPELLIRYENEEAVDDSQLPKDRFSAERLKGVDSTLKIQPAELGDSAVYLCASSLGTENTEAFFGQGTRLTVV.

The chain carries TRBV6-1 and TRBJ2-7; D unclear. This CDR3 region has 13 residues. The V and J ends lost 8 bases and 0 bases respectively, with 11 bases between them. Per germline, CDR1 MNHNS and CDR2 SASEGT. CDR3 in amino acids: CASRFSGSYEQYF. The CDR3, as DNA: TGTGCCAGCCGCTTCAGTGGCTCCTACGAGCAGTACTTC.

The chain carries TRBV28 and TRBJ1-2; no reliable D call. V lost 1 base and J lost 2, with 8 bases in between. The CDR3 loop spans 14 amino acids. Germline V gene sequence: CDR1 MDHEN, CDR2 SYDVKM. DNA for the CDR3: TGTGCCAGCAGTTTATACCGAGGGAACTATGGCTACACCTTC. It codes for CASSLYRGNYGYTF.